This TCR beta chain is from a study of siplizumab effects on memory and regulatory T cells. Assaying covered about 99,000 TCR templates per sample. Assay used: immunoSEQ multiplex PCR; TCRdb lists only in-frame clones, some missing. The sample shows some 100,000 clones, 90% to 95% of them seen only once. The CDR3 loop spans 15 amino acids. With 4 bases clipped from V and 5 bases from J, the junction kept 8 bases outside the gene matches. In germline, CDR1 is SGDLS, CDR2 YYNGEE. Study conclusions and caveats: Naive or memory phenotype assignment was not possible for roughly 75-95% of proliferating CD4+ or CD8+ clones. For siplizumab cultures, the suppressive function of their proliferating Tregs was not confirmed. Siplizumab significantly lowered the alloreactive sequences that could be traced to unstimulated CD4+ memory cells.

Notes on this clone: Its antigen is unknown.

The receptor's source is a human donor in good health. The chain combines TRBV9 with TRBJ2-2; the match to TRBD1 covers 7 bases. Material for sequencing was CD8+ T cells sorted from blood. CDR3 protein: CASSPRQGGTGELFF. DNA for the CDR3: TGTGCCAGCAGCCCTCGACAGGGCGGGACCGGGGAGCTGTTTTTT. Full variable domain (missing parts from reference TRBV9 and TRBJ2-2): DSGVTQTPKHLITATGQRVTLRCSPRSGDLSVYWYQQSLDQGLQFLIQYYNGEERAKGNILERFSAQQFPDLHSELNLSSLELGDSALYFCASSPRQGGTGELFFGEGSRLTVL.